The sequence of this TCR beta chain was determined in a study of cytomegalovirus exposure and HLA in healthy donors. About the study: A subsequent analysis reported that the 110 or so validation repertoires were produced on the same platform that had also been used for the approximately 710 first-cohort repertoires.

Method: immunoSEQ multiplex PCR; TCRdb's copy keeps in-frame clones and lacks some. Among approximately 270,000 clones listed, 70% to 90% were seen once. Study results and limitations: Subsequent analysis showed first-cohort TCR clusters tending to co-occur in approximately 120 validation repertoires.

This clone is a singleton in its sample. Its antigen is undetermined. Per germline, CDR1 SGHTA and CDR2 FQGNSA. CDR3 length: 14 residues. V lost 1 base, J lost 7 bases, and 11 bases lay in between. Sample: PBMCs. The chain joins TRBV7-2 to TRBJ1-5; weak D call: TRBD1 (5 bases). This TCR came from a young woman in good health and CMV-seronegative. The CDR3 coding sequence is TGTGCCAGCAGCTTAGACGCAGGGCACCAGCCCCAGCATTTT. It yields the protein CASSLDAGHQPQHF.